This T cell receptor (beta chain) was captured in a study of blood T cell repertoires in COVID-19. About the study: Sites across the United States, Italy and Spain contributed samples from acute and convalescent COVID-19. The cDNA or gDNA used as material had been derived from T cells, B-cell-depleted T cells, or PBMCs.

This CDR3 contains 15 residues. Germline CDR1 is SGHRS and CDR2 is YFSETQ. The V gene end was trimmed by 5 bases and the J gene end by 1 base; junction bases not matched to a gene: 4. Under the authors' procedure: By means of reference gene primer amplification, nucleated cell counts were estimated. Method: immunoSEQ multiplex PCR; TCRdb's copy keeps in-frame clones and lacks some. V and J calls and clone size are copied from that table; D and trimming were computed from the DNA. The sample carries 150,000 or so clones, around 85% recorded once. Sequencing used peripheral blood. This sequence joins TRBV5-1 and TRBJ2-3, with TRBD2 matching 10 bases. This receptor was identified in a human donor with acute or convalescent COVID-19. The donor label of this sample is uncertain. The CDR3 DNA sequence: TGCGCCAGCAGTAGCGGGGGGACACGCACAGATACGCAGTATTTT. It codes for CASSSGGTRTDTQYF.